A single sample gave rise to the 27 T cell receptor beta chains below, sequenced in a study of OX40 agonist ivuxolimab in advanced cancers. Method: immunoSEQ multiplex PCR; TCRdb's copy keeps in-frame clones and lacks some. The data hold roughly 60,000 clones, with roughly 89% observed a single time. Material: CD4+ or CD8+ T cells sorted from blood, obtained in a trial of the OX40 agonist ivuxolimab. These receptors were obtained from an adult with an advanced solid tumor such as melanoma, head and neck, liver or kidney cancer.

This sequence joins TRBV10-3 and TRBJ1-2, with D perhaps TRBD1 (5 bases). Germline loops: CDR1 ENHRY, CDR2 SYGVKD. With 6 bases removed from V and 3 bases from J, the gap between germline ends came to 17 bases. CDR3 size: 15 residues. CDR3 amino acids: CAIRGADGLYYGYTF. CDR3 coding DNA: TGTGCCATCAGAGGGGCCGATGGCCTATACTATGGCTACACCTTC.

The chain employs TRBV10-3 and TRBJ1-3; 7 bases are a match to TRBD1. V shed 10 bases, J shed 4 bases, and the junction held 4 bases outside the gene matches. Germline values: CDR1 ENHRY, CDR2 SYGVKD. This CDR3 comprises 12 residues. The CDR3 region has the DNA TGTGCCACCACAGGGGACGGAAACACCATATATTTT. It yields the protein CATTGDGNTIYF.

In its sample, this clone was seen once. The rearrangement joins TRBV28 to TRBJ1-1, with D perhaps TRBD1 (5 bases). V shed 4 bases and J shed 0 bases, with 12 bases lying between them. The germline gives CDR1 MDHEN, CDR2 SYDVKM. The CDR3 covers 15 residues. The CDR3 loop is CASSSPPGMNTEAFF. The CDR3 nucleotides are TGTGCCAGCAGTTCCCCTCCAGGGATGAACACTGAAGCTTTCTTT.

Notes on this clone: Additional DNA sequences in this sample encode the identical CDR3. The rearrangement links TRBV7-9 to TRBJ1-5, with a weak D call TRBD1 (5 bases). This CDR3 is 15 amino acids long. Germline lookup yields CDR1 SEHNR and CDR2 FQNEAQ (reference sequence). Trimming cost V 6 bases and J 2 bases, with 14 bases left between them. The CDR3 sequence is CASSPGQGGNQPQHF. DNA for the CDR3: TGTGCCAGCAGTCCCGGGCAGGGAGGCAATCAGCCCCAGCATTTT.

This clone was seen more than once but under ten times. The chain links TRBV2 to TRBJ2-7, with 9 bases lining up with TRBD2. V gave up 2 bases and J gave up 4 bases; unmatched junction bases: 3. Looked up from germline, CDR1 is SNHLY and CDR2 is FYNNEI. The CDR3 has 14 amino acids. As DNA, the CDR3 is TGTGCCAGCAGTGAACTAGCGGGATCTTACGAGCAGTACTTC. It is translated as CASSELAGSYEQYF.

This clone was found once. DNA for the CDR3: TGTGCCACCAGCACTGACAGGGGGGTAATGAACACTGAAGCTTTCTTT. Its translation: CATSTDRGVMNTEAFF. This chain links TRBV15 with TRBJ1-1; 9 positions match TRBD1. V dropped 4 bases and J dropped 0; count of bases not matched to a gene: 6. The CDR3 runs to 16 residues. Germline CDR1 reads LNHNV; CDR2 reads YYDKDF (reference sequence).

This clone occurred a few times. The chain couples TRBV28 to TRBJ1-3; unclear D gene. CDR1 and CDR2 from the germline V gene are MDHEN and SYDVKM. The V and J ends lost 2 bases and 2 bases respectively, with 10 bases between them. CDR3 length equals 15 residues. CDR3: CASSLAPTAGNTIYF. As DNA, the CDR3 is TGTGCCAGCAGTTTAGCCCCGACGGCTGGAAACACCATATATTTT.

The chain carries TRBV7-9 and TRBJ2-2; D gene ambiguous. This CDR3 has 14 residues. V was shortened by 5 bases and J by 0 bases, with 7 bases between the two germline ends. The V gene's germline CDR1 is SEHNR and CDR2 FQNEAQ (reference sequence). CDR3 loop: CASSLGTNTGELFF. For the CDR3, the DNA is TGTGCCAGCAGCCTGGGAACGAACACCGGGGAGCTGTTTTTT.

This rearrangement joins TRBV11-2 to TRBJ2-1; 15 bases map to TRBD2. This CDR3 spans 13 amino acids. V gave up 5 bases and J gave up 15 bases; unmatched junction bases: 5. Germline lookup yields CDR1 SGHAT and CDR2 FQNNGV. The CDR3: CASSPGLAGGPFF. For the CDR3, the DNA is TGTGCCAGCAGCCCGGGACTAGCGGGGGGTCCGTTCTTC.

V and J are TRBV10-2 and TRBJ1-1; D remains unclear. Trimming left V 1 base short and J 8 bases short, with 11 bases between. CDR3 size: 13 residues. Germline V gene data show CDR1 as WSHSY and CDR2 as SAAADI. In nucleotides, the CDR3 is TGCGCCAGCAGTGAGTTAGGGCCTGGGGAAGCTTTCTTT. Translating gives CASSELGPGEAFF.

The rearrangement uses TRBV21-1 and TRBJ2-2; TRBD2 is the table's D call, not checked against the DNA. TRBV21-1 counts as a pseudogene. The CDR3 runs 18 residues. CDR3 DNA: TGTGCCAGCAGCAAAGGAGTCGTGCGGGAGAGAGGCACCGGGGAGCTGTTTTTT. Its protein is CASSKGVVRERGTGELFF.

This chain links TRBV11-2 with TRBJ2-3; perhaps TRBD1 as D (6 bases). Germline CDR1 reads SGHAT; CDR2 reads FQNNGV. V was trimmed by 0 bases and J by 3 bases, leaving 10 bases between them. This CDR3 is built from 15 residues. CDR3 DNA: TGTGCCAGCAGCTTAGATTTGGGGGCTACAGATACGCAGTATTTT. Translated: CASSLDLGATDTQYF.

This chain joins TRBV2 and TRBJ2-1; D remains ambiguous. Germline loops: CDR1 SNHLY, CDR2 FYNNEI. The CDR3 is 13 amino acids. The germline V and J ends were trimmed by 6 bases and 5 bases, with 11 bases remaining between them. CDR3 sequence: CASRMSVDNEQFF. For the CDR3, the DNA is TGTGCCAGCAGGATGTCCGTCGACAATGAGCAGTTCTTC.

The genes are TRBV9 and TRBJ2-1; D is ambiguous. This CDR3 contains 13 residues. Germline values: CDR1 SGDLS, CDR2 YYNGEE. V lost 0 bases, J lost 7 bases, and 8 bases lay in between. CDR3 loop: CASSVAPWNEQFF. In DNA form, the CDR3 reads TGTGCCAGCAGCGTAGCGCCCTGGAATGAGCAGTTCTTC.

The CDR3 is CASSLQRMNTEAFF. In DNA form, the CDR3 reads TGTGCCAGCAGCCTACAGAGAATGAACACTGAAGCTTTCTTT. The rearrangement links TRBV28 to TRBJ1-1, with D uncertain. Germline V gene data show CDR1 as MDHEN and CDR2 as SYDVKM. The CDR3 is 14 residues long. Trimming took 6 bases from V and 0 from J, leaving 11 bases between them.

The chain couples TRBV19 to TRBJ2-3; 13 bases line up with TRBD2. The CDR3 is made up of 18 amino acids. Germline CDR1 is LNHDA and CDR2 is SQIVND (reference sequence). V trimming: 1 base; J trimming: 8 bases; junction bases outside the gene matches: 12. CDR3 DNA sequence: TGTGCCAGTAGTATAGGAGTACTAGCGGGGGGGCCGAGCGGTACGCAGTATTTT. Its translation: CASSIGVLAGGPSGTQYF.

The CDR3 region has the DNA TGTGCCAGCAGTTTTGGGTACTCACCCCTCCACTTT. Encoded protein: CASSFGYSPLHF. The chain has TRBV28 and TRBJ1-6; D is ambiguous. The CDR3 loop spans 12 amino acids. Trimming shortened V by 3 bases and J by 10 bases, and 7 bases separated the two germline ends. Germline values: CDR1 MDHEN, CDR2 SYDVKM. Supplemented by reference TRBV28 and TRBJ1-6, the full variable domain reads DVKVTQSSRYLVKRTGEKVFLECVQDMDHENMFWYRQDPGLGLRLIYFSYDVKMKEKGDIPEGYSVSREKKERFSLILESASTNQTSMYLCASSFGYSPLHFGNGTRLTVT.

The chain joins TRBV5-4 to TRBJ2-5; weak D call: TRBD2 (7 bases). V gave up 6 bases and J gave up 5 bases, with 26 bases separating them. The germline V gene has CDR1 SGHNT and CDR2 YYREEE (reference sequence). The CDR3 spans 17 residues. The CDR3 sequence: CASTPGGSRGGGETQYF. DNA of the CDR3: TGTGCCAGCACCCCGGGCGGGTCGCGCGGGGGCGGCGAGACCCAGTACTTC.

The chain joins TRBV5-5 to TRBJ2-5; D is perhaps TRBD1 (6 bases). Trimming removed 2 bases at V and 5 bases at J, with 13 bases between. The germline V gene has CDR1 SGHKS and CDR2 YYEKEE (reference sequence). The CDR3 loop spans 14 amino acids. In nucleotides, the CDR3 is TGTGCCAGCAGCTTTGGTGGTGGGGGCGAGACCCAGTACTTC. Its translation is CASSFGGGGETQYF.

The V gene is TRBV5-4, the J gene TRBJ1-4; 8 nucleotides align to TRBD1. CDR3 length: 17 residues. Trimming at V came to 0 bases and at J to 5 bases, leaving 9 bases not matched to a gene. Germline V gene data show CDR1 as SGHNT and CDR2 as YYREEE (reference sequence). CDR3 sequence (DNA): TGTGCCAGCAGCTTGGGGACCGACAGGGGTTCGAATGAAAAACTGTTTTTT. Its translation is CASSLGTDRGSNEKLFF.

The chain couples TRBV6-6 to TRBJ1-1, with D unclear. The germline V gene encodes CDR1 MNHNY and CDR2 SVGAGI (reference sequence). The CDR3 runs to 15 residues. The V gene lost 0 bases and the J gene lost 4 bases, with 12 bases spanning the gap. The CDR3 bases are TGTGCCAGCAGTTACTCGAACGGCGGGCCCACTGAAGCTTTCTTT. It codes for CASSYSNGGPTEAFF.

The rearrangement joins TRBV27 to TRBJ2-7; 10 nucleotides match TRBD2. This CDR3 region has 14 residues. Germline loops: CDR1 MNHEY, CDR2 SMNVEV (reference sequence). The J segment lost 3 bases and the V segment lost 6 bases, leaving 5 bases of the junction unmatched. CDR3 bases: TGTGCCAGCAGAAGCGGGGGGGCTGTCTACGAGCAGTACTTC. Translating gives CASRSGGAVYEQYF.

This clone was observed a single time. The chain links TRBV10-3 to TRBJ1-5; no clear D gene. The V end lost 0 bases, the J end lost 3 bases, and 6 bases lay between the germline ends. Germline values: CDR1 ENHRY, CDR2 SYGVKD. This CDR3 has 14 amino acids. Written as DNA, the CDR3 is TGTGCCATCAGTGAGTCAACAGACAATCAGCCCCAGCATTTT. Residues: CAISESTDNQPQHF.

The genes are TRBV6-1 and TRBJ2-2; 8 positions match TRBD1. Germline V lookup: CDR1 MNHNS, CDR2 SASEGT. The CDR3 runs to 17 residues. The ends lost 4 bases at V and 1 base at J; junction bases unmatched: 8. CDR3 sequence (DNA): TGTGCCAGCAGTGGGGGTTGGACAGGGAGGAACACCGGGGAGCTGTTTTTT. This gives the protein CASSGGWTGRNTGELFF.

This clone was observed a handful of times. This chain links TRBV19 with TRBJ1-5; 12 nucleotides align to TRBD1. Germline trimming cut 8 bases from V and 4 bases from J; bases unmatched to any gene: 6. The V gene's germline CDR1 is LNHDA and CDR2 SQIVND (reference sequence). This CDR3 region has 15 residues. The DNA of the CDR3 is TGTGCCAGTCGGGACAGGGGGCAAGGGAATCAGCCCCAGCATTTT. Translated, it gives CASRDRGQGNQPQHF.

The chain employs TRBV11-1 and TRBJ2-5, with D possibly being TRBD1 or TRBD2 (5 bases each). The J call could be wrong; TRBJ2-7 is a better fit for the DNA end. The length of the CDR3 is 14 residues. The germline CDR1 and CDR2 sequences are SGHAT and FQDESV (reference sequence). CDR3 nucleotides: TGTGCCAGCAGCCCCCGCAGGGAGTCCTACGAGCAGTACTTC. Translation: CASSPRRESYEQYF.

This chain uses TRBV27 with TRBJ1-2; TRBD1 might be the D (5 bases). Trimming took 6 bases from V and 2 from J, leaving 10 bases between them. This CDR3 has 13 residues. Looked up from germline, CDR1 is MNHEY and CDR2 is SMNVEV (reference sequence). The CDR3: CASSSGPNYGYTF. For the CDR3, the DNA is TGTGCCAGCAGCTCGGGACCCAACTATGGCTACACCTTC.